This TCR beta chain was observed in a study of identical twins (dated by TCRdb to 2015 to 2016). Broadly, across the study: To test whether fetal clonotypes persist, this study deep-sequenced TCR alpha and beta repertoires from monozygotic twins, from unrelated adults of various ages, and from cord blood. To rule out contamination, replicate twin experiments were performed at different times with different library preparation protocols.

In regard to this clonotype: This receptor's antigen is unknown. No base quality values were provided; no much bigger clone lies one nucleotide off.

The library relied on 5' RACE. TCRdb records Illumina HiSeq 2000 as the sequencer. Template switching added a universal primer binding site, and the final cDNA carried a unique molecular identifier that allowed TCR cDNA molecules to be counted accurately. Specific primers in the conserved constant-segment region were used to synthesize first-strand cDNA for TCR alpha and beta chains. To control for contamination, every cDNA library carried two barcodes: a SMART-Mk sample barcode plus Illumina barcodes. Two successive PCR steps introduced TruSeq adapter sequences along with Illumina sample barcodes. The TCR alpha and beta cDNA libraries were sequenced on the Illumina HiSeq platform using custom primers. The authors processed their data as follows. Unique molecular identifiers were extracted from raw reads with MiGEC, and CDR3 positions were determined with MiXCR. Recombination models were inferred per individual with the repgenHMM and IGoR tools using an EM algorithm. The analysis of shared clonotypes was done with the tcR package in R, with sharing normalized by the product of cloneset sizes. To study raw recombination without the effects of thymic and clonal selection, out-of-frame nonproductive sequences were analyzed. TCRdb passed the public sequencing reads through fastp at Q25 and MiXCR, retaining productive beta sequences. A single entry per CDR3 protein holds the most common genes and DNA from its merged rows. The V and J calls were not made by the authors but by TCRdb's processing. The sample includes about 660,000 distinct CDR3 sequences, with 8.6% observed a single time. Of the sample, more than 0.75% falls within the top ten clones.

The germline V and J ends show losses of 3 bases and 6 bases respectively, and no gene match explains 11 bases of the junction. From the cysteine up to the phenylalanine, the CDR3 has a length of 16 residues. The CDR3 DNA has 48 bases and is translated from base 1. The germline V gene provides CDR1 SGHRS and CDR2 YFSETQ. All donors were healthy Caucasians. The twin cohort consisted of three pairs of female monozygotic twins, all aged roughly 18 to 30 years. The RNA used for TCR libraries was isolated from peripheral blood mononuclear cells. The investigation overall reported the following: The excess sharing between twins in beta out-of-frame sequences was weaker because fewer shared sequences reduced the signal-to-noise ratio. Zero-insertion analyses could be partly confounded by invariant T cells such as MAIT and iNKT, although diverse VJ usage argued against such confounding for most clonotypes. Fewer insertions were carried by abundant cord blood beta clonotypes, a similar but weaker trend appeared in young adult naive repertoires, and no such trend appeared in memory repertoires. Out-of-frame TCR alpha sequences shared between twins showed an excess of low generation-probability sequences compared with coincidental sharing between unrelated individuals. Because the same donors could not be followed over many years, the conclusions relied on cross-sectional statistical analysis. In monozygotic twins, recombination models systematically underestimated out-of-frame TCR alpha sharing, but the models matched the sharing seen between unrelated individuals.

This sample also belongs to another study, concerning yellow fever vaccine responses in identical twins. The second publication reports: According to the authors, in identical twins the way T cells responded to vaccination appeared partly convergent and partly personalized. Focusing on identical twins, the study followed the T cell clones that responded to the vaccine, and did so with precision.

The chain uses TRBV5-1 and TRBJ2-2; TRBD2 agrees with 7 junctional bases. Sequencing was performed on PBMCs. This sequence originates from a woman aged 18-29 years in good health. The CDR3 protein is CASSSAGLGSSGELFF. The nucleotides read TGCGCCAGCAGCTCAGCGGGACTTGGTAGTTCCGGGGAGCTGTTTTTT.